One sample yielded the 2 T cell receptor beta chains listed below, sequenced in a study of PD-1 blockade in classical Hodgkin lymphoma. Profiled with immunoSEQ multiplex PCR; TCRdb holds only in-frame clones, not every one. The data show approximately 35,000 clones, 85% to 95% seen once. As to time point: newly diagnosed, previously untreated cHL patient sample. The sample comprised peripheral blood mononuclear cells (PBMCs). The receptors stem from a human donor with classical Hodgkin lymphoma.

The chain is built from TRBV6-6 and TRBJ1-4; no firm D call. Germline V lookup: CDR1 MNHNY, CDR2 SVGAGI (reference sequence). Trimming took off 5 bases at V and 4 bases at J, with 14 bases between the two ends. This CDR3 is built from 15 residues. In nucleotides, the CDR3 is TGTGCCAGCAGTGGCGGAGGAGACCTTAATGAAAAACTGTTTTTT. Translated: CASSGGGDLNEKLFF.

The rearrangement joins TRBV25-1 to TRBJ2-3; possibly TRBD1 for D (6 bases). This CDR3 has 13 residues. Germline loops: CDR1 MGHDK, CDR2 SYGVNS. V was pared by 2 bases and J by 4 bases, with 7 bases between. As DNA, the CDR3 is TGTGCCAGCAGTGAACCAGGGGCAGATACGCAGTATTTT. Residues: CASSEPGADTQYF.